This T cell receptor beta chain was profiled in a study of blood T cell repertoires in COVID-19. Study summary: Donors in the United States, Italy and Spain gave samples during acute or convalescent COVID-19. Sources were T cells, B-cell-depleted T cells, or PBMCs; the material itself was cDNA or gDNA.

V gave up 6 bases and J gave up 6 bases, with 9 bases separating them. The CDR3 is made up of 12 amino acids. The authors' processing: The authors estimated nucleated cell counts from reference gene primer amplification. Sequencing used immunoSEQ multiplex PCR; TCRdb keeps in-frame clones, though not all of them. V, J and clone size were drawn from that table, and D and trimming were deduced from the DNA. The data show about 240,000 clones, approximately 86% seen once. Sequencing was carried out using peripheral blood. The J gene is TRBJ1-5, the V gene TRBV12-3 or TRBV12-4; a possible D gene is TRBD1 (6 bases). This TCR derives from a woman aged 25 to 39 who had recovered from COVID-19. CDR3 in DNA: TGTGCCAGCAGACAGGGTAGTCAGCCCCAGCATTTT. Its translation is CASRQGSQPQHF.